These T cell receptor beta chains were read from a single sample in a study of cytomegalovirus exposure and HLA in healthy donors. The repertoire was sequenced with immunoSEQ multiplex PCR; TCRdb's copy has only in-frame clones and lacks some. The data contain about 140,000 clones, 70% to 90% of them singletons. The sequenced sample consisted of PBMCs. These TCRs come from a woman younger than 45 in good health and CMV-seronegative. The CDR3 runs from the conserved cysteine through the conserved F or W. The order of the fields is clone size, V gene, J gene, D gene, CDR3 protein, CDR3 DNA. The D gene is left open where the match is weak. A clone size is listed for some rows: how often the clone was seen (once, few, many), or a class if it is expanded.

size: -; V: TRBV7-3; J: TRBJ2-1; D: -; CDR3: CASSLTPGPPGNEQFF; DNA: TGTGCCAGCAGCTTAACTCCCGGGCCGCCGGGGAATGAGCAGTTCTTC
size: -; V: TRBV19; J: TRBJ2-2; D: -; CDR3: CASSKGQTNTGELFF; DNA: TGTGCCAGTAGTAAGGGACAAACTAACACCGGGGAGCTGTTTTTT
size: -; V: TRBV5-8; J: TRBJ2-3; D: TRBD1; CDR3: CASSPGRGWDTQYF; DNA: TGTGCCAGCAGCCCAGGCAGGGGGTGGGATACGCAGTATTTT
size: -; V: TRBV7-9; J: TRBJ2-3; D: TRBD1; CDR3: CASSFRVFGTGYTDTQYF; DNA: TGTGCCAGCAGCTTCAGAGTTTTCGGGACAGGGTACACAGATACGCAGTATTTT
size: -; V: TRBV7-8; J: TRBJ2-2; D: TRBD1; CDR3: CASTITGTAYFGELFF; DNA: TGTGCCAGCACTATAACCGGGACAGCTTACTTCGGGGAGCTGTTTTTT
size: -; V: TRBV6-5; J: TRBJ2-3; D: -; CDR3: CASSRMGARDTQYF; DNA: TGTGCCAGCAGCCGTATGGGGGCGCGGGATACGCAGTATTTT
size: -; V: TRBV2; J: TRBJ2-5; D: -; CDR3: CASSVGGETQYF; DNA: TGTGCCAGCAGTGTTGGGGGGGAGACCCAGTACTTC
size: -; V: TRBV5-1; J: TRBJ2-1; D: -; CDR3: CASSPTGLNSYNEQFF; DNA: TGCGCCAGCAGCCCGACGGGACTCAACTCCTACAATGAGCAGTTCTTC
size: -; V: TRBV4-3; J: TRBJ1-2; D: -; CDR3: CASSQEGRGYTF; DNA: TGCGCCAGCAGCCAAGAGGGGAGGGGCTACACCTTC
size: -; V: TRBV28; J: TRBJ1-2; D: TRBD1; CDR3: CASSSPTGSYGYTF; DNA: TGTGCCAGCAGCTCCCCGACAGGGAGCTATGGCTACACCTTC
size: -; V: TRBV2; J: TRBJ1-4; D: TRBD1; CDR3: CASRGKTGAFEKLFF; DNA: TGTGCCAGCAGGGGGAAGACAGGGGCCTTTGAAAAACTGTTTTTT
size: -; V: TRBV11-3; J: TRBJ2-2; D: TRBD2; CDR3: CASRASGGRNTGELFF; DNA: TGTGCCAGCAGGGCCAGCGGGGGTCGTAACACCGGGGAGCTGTTTTTT
size: -; V: TRBV30; J: TRBJ1-2; D: TRBD1; CDR3: CAWSVRTGDGYTF; DNA: TGTGCCTGGAGTGTTAGGACAGGGGATGGCTACACCTTC
size: -; V: TRBV4-3; J: TRBJ2-2; D: TRBD1; CDR3: CASSHGQGAGELFF; DNA: TGCGCCAGCAGCCACGGACAGGGGGCCGGGGAGCTGTTTTTT
size: -; V: TRBV10-3; J: TRBJ2-7; D: -; CDR3: CAIREGTSYEQYF; DNA: TGTGCCATCAGGGAGGGTACTTCCTACGAGCAGTACTTC
size: -; V: TRBV29-1; J: TRBJ1-2; D: -; CDR3: CSVSYLANYGYTF; DNA: TGCAGCGTTTCCTATCTAGCTAACTATGGCTACACCTTC
size: -; V: TRBV5-8; J: TRBJ2-5; D: TRBD2; CDR3: CASSLGGGRETQYF; DNA: TGTGCCAGCAGCTTGGGGGGGGGACGAGAGACCCAGTACTTC
size: -; V: TRBV2; J: TRBJ1-2; D: -; CDR3: CASSVDKIGYTF; DNA: TGTGCCAGCAGTGTGGACAAGATAGGCTACACCTTC
size: -; V: TRBV6-5; J: TRBJ1-3; D: -; CDR3: CASSYAGPLSGNTIYF; DNA: TGTGCCAGCAGTTACGCAGGGCCCCTGTCTGGAAACACCATATATTTT
size: -; V: TRBV4-1; J: TRBJ2-3; D: -; CDR3: CASSQQGTDTQYF; DNA: TGCGCCAGCAGCCAACAGGGCACAGATACGCAGTATTTT
size: few; V: TRBV7-9; J: TRBJ2-6; D: -; CDR3: CASSVQGAGANVLTF; DNA: TGTGCCAGCAGCGTACAGGGAGCTGGGGCCAACGTCCTGACTTTC
size: -; V: TRBV14; J: TRBJ1-1; D: -; CDR3: CASSQMVGALNTEAFF; DNA: TGTGCCAGCAGCCAGATGGTGGGGGCTTTGAACACTGAAGCTTTCTTT
size: -; V: TRBV6-6; J: TRBJ1-2; D: -; CDR3: CASSYGDNPHKYTF; DNA: TGTGCCAGCAGTTACGGAGATAACCCCCACAAGTACACCTTC
size: -; V: TRBV19; J: TRBJ2-2; D: -; CDR3: CAHSVGVNTGELFF; DNA: TGTGCCCATTCGGTGGGAGTGAACACCGGGGAGCTGTTTTTT
size: -; V: TRBV4-3; J: TRBJ2-3; D: TRBD2; CDR3: CASSHDLAGGPTDTQYF; DNA: TGCGCCAGCAGCCATGATCTAGCGGGGGGACCCACAGATACGCAGTATTTT
size: -; V: TRBV10-2; J: TRBJ1-1; D: TRBD1; CDR3: CASRTGGTEAFF; DNA: TGCGCCAGCAGAACAGGGGGCACTGAAGCTTTCTTT
size: once; V: TRBV6-1; J: TRBJ1-2; D: TRBD1; CDR3: CATTTGPTSYGYTF; DNA: TGTGCCACCACGACAGGGCCTACTTCCTATGGCTACACCTTC
size: -; V: TRBV7-6; J: TRBJ1-1; D: -; CDR3: CASSSAGGLGTEAFF; DNA: TGTGCCAGCAGCTCAGCTGGGGGGTTGGGGACTGAAGCTTTCTTT
size: -; V: TRBV19; J: TRBJ1-2; D: -; CDR3: CASLERGSYTF; DNA: TGTGCCAGTTTGGAGCGGGGTAGCTACACCTTC
size: -; V: TRBV5-1; J: TRBJ1-4; D: TRBD1; CDR3: CASSETGGGEEKLFF; DNA: TGCGCCAGCAGCGAAACAGGGGGCGGTGAAGAAAAACTGTTTTTT
size: -; V: TRBV6-6; J: TRBJ1-5; D: -; CDR3: CASSYMAANQPQHF; DNA: TGTGCCAGCAGTTACATGGCAGCGAATCAGCCCCAGCATTTT
size: -; V: TRBV27; J: TRBJ2-7; D: TRBD2; CDR3: CASSSLGAGGPGEQYF; DNA: TGTGCCAGCAGTTCCTTGGGAGCGGGGGGGCCGGGGGAGCAGTACTTC
size: -; V: TRBV30; J: TRBJ1-6; D: -; CDR3: CAWNQGGYNSPLHF; DNA: TGTGCCTGGAACCAGGGCGGCTATAATTCACCCCTCCACTTT
size: -; V: TRBV18; J: TRBJ1-2; D: TRBD1; CDR3: CASSPRGGADYGYTF; DNA: TGTGCCAGCTCACCCCGAGGGGGCGCCGACTATGGCTACACCTTC
size: -; V: TRBV7-9; J: TRBJ1-6; D: -; CDR3: CASSTSGGGNSPLHF; DNA: TGTGCCAGCAGCACCTCCGGGGGAGGAAATTCACCCCTCCACTTT
size: -; V: TRBV2; J: TRBJ1-1; D: -; CDR3: CASRTPGVLNTEAFF; DNA: TGTGCCAGCAGAACGCCAGGGGTTCTGAACACTGAAGCTTTCTTT
size: -; V: TRBV6-5; J: TRBJ2-7; D: -; CDR3: CASSLSRGYEQYF; DNA: TGTGCCAGCAGTCTTTCACGGGGCTACGAGCAGTACTTC
size: -; V: TRBV28; J: TRBJ1-1; D: -; CDR3: CASSFGGGAEEAFF; DNA: TGTGCCAGCAGTTTTGGAGGGGGGGCTGAGGAAGCTTTCTTT
size: once; V: TRBV6-6; J: TRBJ2-5; D: TRBD2; CDR3: CASSYRSGGYQETQYF; DNA: TGTGCCAGCAGTTACCGGAGCGGGGGCTACCAAGAGACCCAGTACTTC
size: -; V: TRBV2; J: TRBJ1-2; D: TRBD1; CDR3: CASARTGTTPYGYTF; DNA: TGTGCCAGCGCCAGGACAGGGACCACTCCCTATGGCTACACCTTC
size: -; V: TRBV28; J: TRBJ1-2; D: -; CDR3: CASSLFSGFGYTF; DNA: TGTGCCAGCAGTTTATTTTCGGGGTTTGGCTACACCTTC
size: -; V: TRBV6-1; J: TRBJ1-5; D: TRBD1; CDR3: CASTPSDRGGQPQHF; DNA: TGTGCCAGCACCCCATCAGACAGGGGAGGCCAGCCCCAGCATTTT
size: -; V: TRBV28; J: TRBJ2-7; D: TRBD1; CDR3: CASSPGGTGSSYEQYF; DNA: TGTGCCAGCAGCCCAGGAGGGACAGGGAGCTCCTACGAGCAGTACTTC
size: once; V: TRBV28; J: TRBJ2-7; D: -; CDR3: CASSLIYYEQYF; DNA: TGTGCCAGCAGTCTGATCTACTACGAGCAGTACTTC
size: -; V: TRBV11-2; J: TRBJ1-2; D: TRBD1; CDR3: CASSLGTGNDYGYTF; DNA: TGTGCCAGCAGCCTTGGGACAGGGAACGACTATGGCTACACCTTC
size: many; V: TRBV5-1; J: TRBJ1-3; D: -; CDR3: CASSRGEPASGNTIYF; DNA: TGCGCCAGCAGCCGGGGGGAGCCCGCCTCTGGAAACACCATATATTTT
size: once; V: TRBV9; J: TRBJ2-6; D: TRBD1; CDR3: CASSVGRQGNWAGANVLTF; DNA: TGTGCCAGCAGCGTAGGTAGACAGGGGAACTGGGCTGGGGCCAACGTCCTGACTTTC
size: -; V: TRBV2; J: TRBJ2-7; D: TRBD1; CDR3: CASNGQGQGEQYF; DNA: TGTGCCAGCAATGGACAGGGTCAGGGTGAGCAGTACTTC
size: -; V: TRBV7-9; J: TRBJ1-6; D: -; CDR3: CASSLDSHNSPLHF; DNA: TGTGCCAGCAGCTTAGACAGCCATAATTCACCCCTCCACTTT
size: few; V: TRBV28; J: TRBJ1-6; D: -; CDR3: CASSIDLRTVSSPLHF; DNA: TGTGCCAGCAGTATCGATCTCCGGACAGTTAGTTCACCCCTCCACTTT
size: -; V: TRBV7-9; J: TRBJ1-2; D: -; CDR3: CASSLGEGNYGYTF; DNA: TGTGCCAGCAGCTTAGGGGAGGGGAACTATGGCTACACCTTC
size: once; V: TRBV11-2; J: TRBJ2-7; D: -; CDR3: CASSLMDSAVYYEQYF; DNA: TGTGCCAGCAGCTTAATGGACAGCGCCGTCTACTACGAGCAGTACTTC
size: few; V: TRBV10-3; J: TRBJ1-2; D: TRBD1; CDR3: CAISQDRAKGYTF; DNA: TGTGCCATCAGCCAGGACAGGGCCAAAGGCTACACCTTC